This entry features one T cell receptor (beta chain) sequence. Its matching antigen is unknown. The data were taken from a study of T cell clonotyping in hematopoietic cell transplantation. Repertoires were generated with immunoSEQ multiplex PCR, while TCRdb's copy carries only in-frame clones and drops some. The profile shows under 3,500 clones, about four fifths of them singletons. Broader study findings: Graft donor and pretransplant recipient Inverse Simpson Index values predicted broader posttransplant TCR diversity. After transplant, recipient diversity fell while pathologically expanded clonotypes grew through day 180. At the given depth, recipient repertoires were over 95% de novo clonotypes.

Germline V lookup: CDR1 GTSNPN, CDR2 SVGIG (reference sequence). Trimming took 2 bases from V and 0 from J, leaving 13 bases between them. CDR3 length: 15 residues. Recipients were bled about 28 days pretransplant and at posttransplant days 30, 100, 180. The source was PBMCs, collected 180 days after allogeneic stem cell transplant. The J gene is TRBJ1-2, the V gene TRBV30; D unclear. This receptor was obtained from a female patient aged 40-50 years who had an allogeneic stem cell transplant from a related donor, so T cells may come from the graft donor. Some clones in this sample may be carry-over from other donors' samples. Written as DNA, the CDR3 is TGTGCCTGGAGTCCCGGGTTCCAAGCTAACTATGGCTACACCTTC. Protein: CAWSPGFQANYGYTF.